A single sample gave rise to the 8 T cell receptor beta chains below, sequenced in a study of blood T cell repertoires in COVID-19. Produced via immunoSEQ multiplex PCR; TCRdb's table is partial and in-frame only. The table shows 300,000 to 450,000 clones, with approximately 90% occurring only once. The sample comprised peripheral blood. These receptors all come from a woman aged 55-69 years with COVID-19, enrolled during active disease.

The chain recombines TRBV7-9 with TRBJ1-1, with D possibly being TRBD1 (6 bases). The CDR3 covers 14 residues. Germline V CDR1 and CDR2: SEHNR, FQNEAQ (reference sequence). Trimming removed 7 bases at V and 4 bases at J, with 16 bases between. The CDR3: CASTKQGSGTEAFF. Here the CDR3 DNA reads TGTGCCAGCACCAAACAGGGCTCCGGCACTGAAGCTTTCTTT.

This clone was seen just once. This chain joins TRBV3-1 (or the pseudogene TRBV3-2) and TRBJ1-1; a possible D gene is TRBD1 (6 bases). The V gene's germline CDR1 is LGHDT and CDR2 YNNKEL (reference sequence). This CDR3 contains 17 residues. The V end was cut by 4 bases, the J end by 0 bases, with 18 bases between. The CDR3 loop reads CASSLGTNFRLNTEAFF. CDR3 nucleotide sequence: TGTGCCAGCAGCCTCGGGACAAATTTTAGACTGAACACTGAAGCTTTCTTT.

V usage is TRBV18 and J usage is TRBJ1-1; the D is unclear. The length of the CDR3 is 14 residues. V was clipped by 2 bases and J by 7 bases, with 14 bases between them. Germline assignment: CDR1 KGHSH and CDR2 LQKENI. The CDR3 loop reads CASSPASGDREAFF. The CDR3 DNA follows: TGTGCCAGCTCACCAGCCTCAGGTGACCGTGAAGCTTTCTTT.

The chain combines TRBV11-3 with TRBJ2-1; weak D call: TRBD1 (5 bases). The germline V gene encodes CDR1 SGHNT and CDR2 YENEEA. With 3 bases removed from V and 8 bases from J, the gap between germline ends came to 11 bases. The length of the CDR3 is 13 residues. CDR3 residues: CASSFRVIDEQFF. CDR3 nucleotide sequence: TGTGCCAGCAGCTTCAGGGTTATTGATGAGCAGTTCTTC. Supplemented by reference TRBV11-3 and TRBJ2-1, the full variable domain reads EAGVVQSPRYKIIEKKQPVAFWCNPISGHNTLYWYLQNLGQGPELLIRYENEEAVDDSQLPKDRFSAERLKGVDSTLKIQPAELGDSAVYLCASSFRVIDEQFFGPGTRLTVL.

J is TRBJ1-4 and V is TRBV6-5; the match to TRBD1 covers 7 bases. Trimming cost V 6 bases and J 5 bases; bases outside gene matches: 6. Germline CDR1 and CDR2: MNHEY and SVGAGI. The length of the CDR3 is 14 residues. CDR3 sequence (DNA): TGTGCCAGCAGGGCGGGACAGCTAAATGAAAAACTGTTTTTT. This gives the protein CASRAGQLNEKLFF.

This sequence joins TRBV28 and TRBJ1-1; 10 bases agree with TRBD1. CDR3 size: 15 residues. The J segment lost 3 bases and the V segment lost 6 bases, leaving 7 bases of the junction unmatched. Germline CDR1 and CDR2: MDHEN and SYDVKM. The CDR3 nucleotides are TGTGCCAGCAGCTCAACCGGGACAGGGGACACTGAAGCTTTCTTT. It is translated as CASSSTGTGDTEAFF.

This chain connects TRBV4-2 to TRBJ1-2; D is unresolved. The V end was cut by 0 bases, the J end by 8 bases, with 19 bases between. CDR1 is LGHNA, CDR2 YNFKEQ, per germline. The CDR3 is 16 residues long. CDR3 nucleotides: TGTGCCAGCAGCCAAGATCGCCCCACCCTGGGGAGAGGCTACACCTTC. Translated: CASSQDRPTLGRGYTF.

The DNA of the CDR3 is TGTGCCAGCAGCTTTAGGGAGGGGGCAGATACGCAGTATTTT. It translates to CASSFREGADTQYF. This rearrangement joins TRBV11-1 to TRBJ2-3, with D possibly matching TRBD2 (7 bases). The V and J ends lost 3 bases and 4 bases respectively, with 11 bases between them. The CDR3 is 14 residues long. Germline V CDR1 and CDR2: SGHAT, FQDESV (reference sequence).